This T cell receptor (beta chain) was profiled in a study of blood T cell repertoires in COVID-19. Background on the study: Some COVID-19 samples were acute and others convalescent; all came from the United States, Italy and Spain. PBMCs, B-cell-depleted T cells, or T cells were the source of the cDNA or gDNA that made up the material.

CDR3 length: 10 amino acids. Germline CDR1 reads DFQATT; CDR2 reads SNEGSKA (reference sequence). V was shortened by 4 bases and J by 5 bases, with 4 bases between the two germline ends. In the authors' workflow: Amplification with reference gene primers provided the estimates of nucleated cell counts. Sequencing used immunoSEQ multiplex PCR; TCRdb keeps in-frame clones, though not all of them. From that table come the V and J calls and clone size; the DNA was used to work out D and trimming. Here the sample spans about 300,000 clones, around 89% being singletons. The genes are TRBV20-1 and TRBJ2-3; D remains unclear. Source material: peripheral blood. This receptor was taken from a man aged 40-50 years with acute or convalescent COVID-19. CDR3 DNA: TGCAGTGCTATAAAAGATACGCAGTATTTT. It yields the protein CSAIKDTQYF.